These 2 T cell receptor beta chains originate from one sample sequenced in a study of T-cell reconstitution after alpha-beta-depleted transplantation in children. TCRbeta library construction was performed incorporating unique molecular identifiers. MiXCR was run by TCRdb on the PCR reads, yielding one entry per CDR3 protein. The profile shows about 200,000 distinct CDR3 sequences, roughly 7% of them singletons. Sequencing used PBMCs, obtained before TCRalphabeta/CD19-depleted stem cell transplant. The receptors come from a boy between 2 and 10 years old with acute lymphoblastic leukemia, due to receive a stem cell transplant.

This clonotype was detected ten times or more. This chain joins TRBV7-9 and TRBJ1-5; D is possibly TRBD1 (5 bases). With 4 bases removed from V and 3 bases from J, the gap between germline ends came to 13 bases. Germline lookup yields CDR1 SEHNR and CDR2 FQNEAQ (reference sequence). The CDR3 contains 15 residues. The CDR3 loop is CASSSRGDPNQPQHF. The CDR3 DNA reads TGTGCCAGCAGCTCGCGGGGGGACCCCAATCAGCCCCAGCATTTT.

The rearrangement links TRBV5-1 to TRBJ2-1; the D gene is possibly TRBD1 (6 bases). V lost 4 bases to trimming and J lost 7 bases, with 18 bases between them. Germline CDR1 reads SGHRS; CDR2 reads YFSETQ. This CDR3 comprises 15 residues. CDR3 amino acids: CASSIPGPTGNEQFF. The DNA of the CDR3 is TGCGCCAGCAGCATACCAGGGCCCACAGGGAATGAGCAGTTCTTC. Drawing the rest from reference TRBV5-1 and TRBJ2-1, the complete variable domain is KAGVTQTPRYLIKTRGQQVTLSCSPISGHRSVSWYQQTPGQGLQFLFEYFSETQRNKGNFPGRFSGRQFSNSRSEMNVSTLELGDSALYLCASSIPGPTGNEQFFGPGTRLTVL.